One sample yielded the 24 T cell receptor beta chains listed below, sequenced in a study of OX40 agonist ivuxolimab in advanced cancers. Assay: immunoSEQ multiplex PCR; the TCRdb copy retains only in-frame clones and omits some. In the table there are approximately 30,000 clones, roughly 80% of which are singletons. Sequenced material: CD4+ or CD8+ T cells sorted from blood, taken in a trial of the OX40 agonist ivuxolimab. The receptors here all came from an adult with an advanced solid tumor such as melanoma, head and neck, liver or kidney cancer.

This clone was seen a handful of times. J is TRBJ1-6 and V is TRBV30, with 9 bases lining up with TRBD1. The V and J ends lost 2 bases and 8 bases, in that order; junction bases with no gene match: 4. The germline gives CDR1 GTSNPN, CDR2 SVGIG (reference sequence). The CDR3 totals 14 residues. CDR3 region: CAWSPGQGDSPLHF. DNA for the CDR3: TGTGCCTGGAGTCCGGGACAGGGTGATTCACCCCTCCACTTT. Drawing the rest from reference TRBV30 and TRBJ1-6, the complete variable domain is SQTIHQWPATLVQPVGSPLSLECTVEGTSNPNLYWYRQAAGRGLQLLFYSVGIGQISSEVPQNLSASRPQDRQFILSSKKLLLSDSGFYLCAWSPGQGDSPLHFGNGTRLTVT.

The J gene is TRBJ2-7, the V gene TRBV10-1; D is undetermined. V lost 4 bases, J lost 5 bases, and 15 bases lay in between. The CDR3 has 14 amino acids. Per the germline V gene, CDR1 is WNHNN and CDR2 is SYGVQD (reference sequence). CDR3 loop: CASSGLNSWDEQYF. CDR3 nucleotides: TGCGCCAGCAGTGGACTGAACTCATGGGACGAGCAGTACTTC.

CDR3 DNA sequence: TGTGCCAGCAGCGTAGGGGGGGCTCCATACGAGCAGTACTTC. Translation gives CASSVGGAPYEQYF. The V gene is TRBV9, the J gene TRBJ2-7, with D possibly being TRBD1 or TRBD2 (6 bases each). Deletions cut 0 bases from V and 4 bases from J, with 11 bases between. CDR3 length: 14 amino acids. Looked up from germline, CDR1 is SGDLS and CDR2 is YYNGEE.

The genes are TRBV9 and TRBJ1-2; tentative D call: TRBD1 (6 bases). Germline V gene data show CDR1 as SGDLS and CDR2 as YYNGEE. V was cut by 4 bases and J by 3 bases, with 19 bases left in between. The CDR3 is made up of 16 amino acids. CDR3 region: CASSPTPRQAYYGYTF. The CDR3 nucleotides read TGTGCCAGCAGCCCGACACCTAGACAGGCCTACTATGGCTACACCTTC.

The genes are TRBV25-1 and TRBJ1-2; no definite D call. Per germline, CDR1 MGHDK and CDR2 SYGVNS. V was trimmed by 2 bases and J by 2 bases, leaving 6 bases between them. This CDR3 contains 13 residues. The CDR3 nucleotides read TGTGCCAGCAGTGAACCAGGAAACTATGGCTACACCTTC. Its protein product is CASSEPGNYGYTF.

The chain has TRBV15 and TRBJ1-2; D perhaps matches TRBD1 (5 bases). Germline V lookup: CDR1 LNHNV, CDR2 YYDKDF (reference sequence). The CDR3 covers 16 residues. Trimming removed 2 bases from V and 0 bases from J, with 13 bases in between. The CDR3 DNA reads as TGTGCCACCAGCAGATATCCGGGACGTACTAACTATGGCTACACCTTC. It codes for CATSRYPGRTNYGYTF. The full variable domain, its missing parts supplied by reference TRBV15 and TRBJ1-2, is DAMVIQNPRYQVTQFGKPVTLSCSQTLNHNVMYWYQQKSSQAPKLLFHYYDKDFNNEADTPDNFQSRRPNTSFCFLDIRSPGLGDTAMYLCATSRYPGRTNYGYTFGSGTRLTVV.

This rearrangement joins TRBV6-1 to TRBJ2-7; D gene unclear. Trimming stripped 1 base from V and 3 bases from J, with 7 bases between. CDR1 MNHNS and CDR2 SASEGT come from the germline V gene. This CDR3 has 13 amino acids. DNA of the CDR3: TGTGCCAGCAGTGAAGGGGGTGACTACGAGCAGTACTTC. This gives the protein CASSEGGDYEQYF.

This chain links TRBV25-1 with TRBJ1-5; D is possibly TRBD1 (5 bases). CDR3 length equals 13 residues. From germline, CDR1 is MGHDK and CDR2 SYGVNS. Trimming removed 3 bases at V and 5 bases at J, with 8 bases between. The CDR3, as DNA: TGTGCCAGCAGTGACAGGGATCATCAGCCCCAGCATTTT. Translating it yields CASSDRDHQPQHF.

The J gene is TRBJ1-3, the V gene TRBV11-2; 7 nucleotides line up with TRBD1. Unmatched junction bases numbered 6, after V lost 2 bases and J lost 2 bases. Germline CDR1 SGHAT, CDR2 FQNNGV. CDR3 size: 16 residues. CDR3 loop: CASSLSTGQAGNTIYF. CDR3 DNA: TGTGCCAGCAGCTTATCCACCGGACAGGCTGGAAACACCATATATTTT.

The chain links TRBV6-1 to TRBJ2-7; maybe TRBD1 (6 bases). Trimming shortened V by 1 base and J by 0 bases, and 16 bases separated the two germline ends. This CDR3 region has 17 residues. The germline CDR1 and CDR2 sequences are MNHNS and SASEGT. The CDR3 DNA is TGTGCCAGCAGTGAAGTGGTGGTCAGGGGAGTCTCCTACGAGCAGTACTTC. Amino acids: CASSEVVVRGVSYEQYF.

V usage is TRBV5-8 and J usage is TRBJ2-5, with 8 bases fitting TRBD1. The ends lost 4 bases at V and 5 bases at J; junction bases unmatched: 10. This CDR3 comprises 15 residues. Per the germline V gene, CDR1 is SGHTS and CDR2 is YDEGEE. DNA for the CDR3: TGTGCCAGCAGCAACAACACAGGGGGTCATGAGACCCAGTACTTC. Protein product: CASSNNTGGHETQYF.

The chain uses TRBV2 and TRBJ2-1, with a tentative D call TRBD2 (5 bases). The CDR3 spans 15 residues. The V gene's germline CDR1 is SNHLY and CDR2 FYNNEI. V lost 4 bases, J lost 10 bases, and 20 bases lay in between. The CDR3 DNA follows: TGTGCCAGCAGTGCTTTTTATAGCGAGATGGTCGAGCAGTTCTTC. It codes for CASSAFYSEMVEQFF.

A few counts support this clone. A single base is all that separates this from a far larger clone, so a read error is likely. This chain connects TRBV5-6 to TRBJ2-2, with 7 positions matching TRBD1. The CDR3 has 14 residues. The trim removed 3 bases at V and 7 bases at J, leaving 6 bases unmatched. CDR1 is SGHDT, CDR2 YYEEEE, per germline. This CDR3 reads CASSSDRADGELFF. The CDR3 DNA sequence: TGTGCCAGCAGCTCCGACAGGGCGGACGGGGAGCTGTTTTTT.

The chain combines TRBV6-5 with TRBJ1-1, with 8 bases fitting TRBD1. Germline V gives CDR1 MNHEY, CDR2 SVGAGI. The CDR3 loop spans 13 amino acids. Germline trimming cut 7 bases from V and 2 bases from J; bases unmatched to any gene: 3. Here the CDR3 reads CASTQGANTEAFF. CDR3 sequence (DNA): TGTGCCAGCACTCAGGGGGCTAACACTGAAGCTTTCTTT.

The chain uses TRBV15 and TRBJ2-3, with D possibly being TRBD1 or TRBD2 (6 bases each). V was pared by 4 bases and J by 0 bases, with 14 bases between. Germline V lookup: CDR1 LNHNV, CDR2 YYDKDF (reference sequence). This CDR3 is 16 amino acids long. In DNA, the CDR3 is TGTGCCACCAGCAAGGGGGACTCATCTAGCACAGATACGCAGTATTTT. Translation gives CATSKGDSSSTDTQYF.

V usage is TRBV5-6 and J usage is TRBJ2-1; D is perhaps TRBD1 (6 bases). CDR3 length: 17 amino acids. CDR1 and CDR2 (germline): SGHDT, YYEEEE. V was pared by 0 bases and J by 8 bases, with 21 bases between. The CDR3: CASSLGSGTLSRYEQFF. The CDR3 nucleotides read TGTGCCAGCAGCTTGGGTTCTGGGACACTCTCCAGGTATGAGCAGTTCTTC.

This clone was detected a few times. The chain uses TRBV11-2 and TRBJ1-4; no firm D call. Germline CDR1 and CDR2: SGHAT and FQNNGV. V was trimmed by 0 bases and J by 7 bases, leaving 12 bases between them. CDR3 size: 15 residues. CDR3 in DNA: TGTGCCAGCAGCTTAGATCTCAAGGCGTCTGAAAAACTGTTTTTT. It translates to CASSLDLKASEKLFF.

V and J are TRBV2 and TRBJ2-5; maybe TRBD2 (5 bases). The CDR3 totals 10 residues. The V and J ends lost 3 bases and 13 bases respectively, with 9 bases between them. Germline V lookup: CDR1 SNHLY, CDR2 FYNNEI. CDR3 in DNA: TGTGCCAGCAGTGATGGACTCCCGTACTTC. Residues: CASSDGLPYF.

This rearrangement joins TRBV5-5 to TRBJ1-5; D might be TRBD1 (5 bases). Germline V gene sequence: CDR1 SGHKS, CDR2 YYEKEE (reference sequence). The CDR3 is made up of 15 amino acids. V lost 2 bases, J lost 1 base, and 10 bases lay in between. For the CDR3, the DNA is TGTGCCAGCAGCTTTTCAGGGAGAAGCAATCAGCCCCAGCATTTT. Protein sequence: CASSFSGRSNQPQHF.

The chain combines TRBV4-2 with TRBJ2-1, with D hard to call. Deletions cut 0 bases from V and 4 bases from J, with 4 bases between. Germline-derived CDR1 and CDR2 are LGHNA and YNFKEQ. The length of the CDR3 is 13 residues. In DNA form, the CDR3 reads TGTGCCAGCAGCCAAGATGGGTACAATGAGCAGTTCTTC. Its protein is CASSQDGYNEQFF.

The rearrangement uses TRBV29-1 and TRBJ2-7, with no clear D. This CDR3 is 13 amino acids long. CDR1 and CDR2 (germline): SQVTM, ANQGSEA. With 4 bases removed from V and 0 bases from J, the gap between germline ends came to 10 bases. The CDR3: CSVGLQSSYEQYF. The CDR3 coding sequence is TGCAGCGTTGGGCTCCAGAGCTCCTACGAGCAGTACTTC.

This rearrangement joins TRBV7-2 to TRBJ2-2; D uncertain. The CDR3 has 15 residues. CDR1 SGHTA and CDR2 FQGNSA come from the germline V gene. Deletions cut 3 bases from V and 6 bases from J, with 14 bases between. As DNA, the CDR3 is TGTGCCAGCAGCTTTTTTTATCGGCAGCCCGGGGAGCTGTTTTTT. This codes for CASSFFYRQPGELFF. The variable domain in full, completed from reference TRBV7-2 and TRBJ2-2, reads GAGVSQSPSNKVTEKGKDVELRCDPISGHTALYWYRQSLGQGLEFLIYFQGNSAPDKSGLPSDRFSAERTGGSVSTLTIQRTQQEDSAVYLCASSFFYRQPGELFFGEGSRLTVL.

This sequence joins TRBV27 and TRBJ2-1; 8 bases match TRBD2. The J segment lost 8 bases and the V segment lost 1 base, leaving 7 bases of the junction unmatched. The CDR3 is 15 amino acids. CDR1 and CDR2 from the germline V gene are MNHEY and SMNVEV (reference sequence). CDR3 DNA: TGTGCCAGCAGTTTATATAATCTAGCGGGCGATGAGCAGTTCTTC. It specifies CASSLYNLAGDEQFF.

This clone came up a few times. The chain is built from TRBV5-1 and TRBJ1-2; 7 bases line up with TRBD1. This CDR3 contains 18 residues. CDR1 SGHRS and CDR2 YFSETQ come from the germline V gene. V shed 4 bases, J shed 5 bases, and the junction held 20 bases outside the gene matches. CDR3 loop: CASSPLTGGGTTPYGYTF. The CDR3 DNA sequence: TGCGCCAGCAGCCCGCTGACGGGAGGGGGCACCACGCCTTATGGCTACACCTTC.